This is a list of T cell receptor beta chains from one sample in a study of blood T cell repertoires in COVID-19. Using immunoSEQ multiplex PCR, the repertoire was profiled, and TCRdb retains in-frame clones only, with some absent. The sample carries about 180,000 clones, approximately 79% recorded once. The sample consisted of peripheral blood. Receptors originate from a woman in her sixties or seventies with acute or convalescent COVID-19. Both conserved end residues are part of each CDR3. Each record gives: J gene, D gene, clone size, V gene, CDR3 DNA, CDR3 protein. D genes are given only for firm matches. Clone sizes are given selectively: once, few, many, or a class where the clone is expanded.

TRBJ2-7,TRBD1,NA,TRBV19,TGTGCCAGTAGTATTACACGGGACAGCTCCTACGAGCAGTACTTC,CASSITRDSSYEQYF
TRBJ1-2,NA,NA,TRBV4-1,TGCGCCAGCAGCCAAGTTGGGCGACATGGCTACACCTTC,CASSQVGRHGYTF
TRBJ2-5,TRBD1,NA,TRBV20-1,TGCAGTGCTAGTGAGGGGGCAGAGACCCAGTACTTC,CSASEGAETQYF
TRBJ1-2,TRBD1,NA,TRBV30,TGTGCCTGGAGTCTTAGCCCAATGACAGGGTATGACTATGGCTACACCTTC,CAWSLSPMTGYDYGYTF
TRBJ2-5,NA,NA,TRBV28,TGTGCCAGCAGTTTCCTACAGGGCTTGGAGACCCAGTACTTC,CASSFLQGLETQYF
TRBJ1-5,NA,NA,TRBV10-3,TGTGCCATCGGGGACACGATCAATCAGCCCCAGCATTTT,CAIGDTINQPQHF
TRBJ2-3,TRBD2,NA,TRBV13,TGTGCCAGCAGCCATACTAGCGGGAAGGACCAAAGGAGTAGGACGCAGTATTTT,CASSHTSGKDQRSRTQYF
TRBJ2-5,NA,NA,TRBV29-1,TGCAGCGTTGATCAGTCGGGGGAGACCCAGTACTTC,CSVDQSGETQYF
TRBJ2-2,TRBD2,NA,TRBV9,TGTGCCAGCAGCCCTCAAGCGGGAACCCACCAGGAGCTGTTTTTT,CASSPQAGTHQELFF
TRBJ2-3,NA,NA,TRBV19,TGTGCCAGTAGTAATAGCCAGCGGGCCACAGATACGCAGTATTTT,CASSNSQRATDTQYF
TRBJ2-7,NA,NA,TRBV6-1,TGTGCCAGCAGTGAAGCGGGTCACAGGGGGGGTTACGAGCAGTACTTC,CASSEAGHRGGYEQYF
TRBJ2-3,TRBD1,NA,TRBV7-9,TGTGCCAGCAGCGAGACAGGGGGACACACAGATACGCAGTATTTT,CASSETGGHTDTQYF
TRBJ1-4,TRBD1,once,TRBV19,TGTGCCAGTAGATCGGACAGGGGAACGCAAAAACTGTTTTTT,CASRSDRGTQKLFF
TRBJ1-2,NA,few,TRBV19,TGTGCCAGTAATAGGGGCCAAGATAACTATGGCTACACCTTC,CASNRGQDNYGYTF
TRBJ1-2,NA,NA,TRBV2,TGTGCCAGCAGTGTACCGGGGAACTATGGCTACACCTTC,CASSVPGNYGYTF
TRBJ2-2,NA,once,TRBV30,TGTGCCTGGAGTGTACAGGGTGGGGCCTACGGGGAGCTGTTTTTT,CAWSVQGGAYGELFF
TRBJ2-5,TRBD1,once,TRBV7-9,TGTGCCAGCAGCTTAGCTAGGGGACAGGGTCGGGACCAGTACTTC,CASSLARGQGRDQYF
TRBJ2-7,NA,NA,TRBV21-1,TGTGCCAGCAGCAGTTACGGGAGACAGACCCTCTACGAGCAGTACTTC,CASSSYGRQTLYEQYF
TRBJ2-3,NA,few,TRBV7-2,TGTGCCAGCAGCTGGGCTGGACAGTCCACAGATACGCAGTATTTT,CASSWAGQSTDTQYF
TRBJ2-5,NA,NA,TRBV4-1,TGCGCCAGCAGCCAAGGGGTAGTAGGAGGCGTCGAGACCCAGTACTTC,CASSQGVVGGVETQYF
TRBJ2-2,NA,NA,TRBV7-6,TGTGCCAGCAGCTTAGTACTAGCAAACACCGGGGAGCTGTTTTTT,CASSLVLANTGELFF
TRBJ2-7,TRBD1,NA,TRBV2,TGTGCCAGCACGAGGTCCGGGACAGGGGTGTCTTACGAGCAGTACTTC,CASTRSGTGVSYEQYF
TRBJ2-5,TRBD1,NA,TRBV12-3/TRBV12-4,TGTGCCAGCAGCCGGACAGGGCAAGAGACCCAGTACTTC,CASSRTGQETQYF
TRBJ2-1,NA,NA,TRBV19,TGTGCCAGTAGGACGGGACACCCCTACAATGAGCAGTTCTTC,CASRTGHPYNEQFF
TRBJ2-5,NA,many,TRBV5-4,TGTGCCAGCAGCTTGGAACAGGGAACTACGGAGACCCAGTACTTC,CASSLEQGTTETQYF
TRBJ1-3,NA,NA,TRBV5-6,TGTGCCAGCAGTCAGGGAGGAAACACCATATATTTT,CASSQGGNTIYF
TRBJ1-3,NA,NA,TRBV7-2,TGTGCCAGCAGCTTAGGGGACTTCTCTGGAAACACCATATATTTT,CASSLGDFSGNTIYF
TRBJ1-2,NA,NA,TRBV4-1,TGCGCCAGCAGCCAAGGGAGTCAGGGCTATAACTATGGCTACACCTTC,CASSQGSQGYNYGYTF
TRBJ1-4,NA,NA,TRBV2,TGTGCCAGCAGTGACTCCTTTGCAACTAATGAAAAACTGTTTTTT,CASSDSFATNEKLFF
TRBJ2-1,NA,NA,TRBV7-8,TGTGCCACTAACCGCGGGGTCCTTTCCGCAAAAGATGAGCAGTTCTTC,CATNRGVLSAKDEQFF
TRBJ1-2,NA,few,TRBV2,TGTGCCAGCAGTGTTGGGCAGGGAGGGGACTATGGCTACACCTTC,CASSVGQGGDYGYTF
TRBJ2-2,TRBD2,once,TRBV29-1,TGCAGCGTCGGTTCGGGACTAGCGGGAGCAGGGGGAACCGGGGAGCTGTTTTTT,CSVGSGLAGAGGTGELFF
TRBJ2-7,TRBD1,NA,TRBV18,TGTGCCAGCTCGACCACCGGGACAGGTCCGGCCTACGAGCAGTACTTC,CASSTTGTGPAYEQYF
TRBJ1-1,NA,NA,TRBV4-1,TGCGCCAGCAGCCAAGAGTCACAGGTCGCTAACACTGAAGCTTTCTTT,CASSQESQVANTEAFF
TRBJ2-2,TRBD1,NA,TRBV9,TGTGCCAGCAGCGCATCGACAGGGGACACCGGGGAGCTGTTTTTT,CASSASTGDTGELFF
TRBJ1-2,TRBD1,NA,TRBV24-1,TGTGCCACCAGTGAGGCGGGACAGGGTCCCTCTGGCTACACCTTC,CATSEAGQGPSGYTF
TRBJ2-7,NA,NA,TRBV7-9,TGTGCCAGCAGCCGGTACAGGGAAGTCGGCGAGCAGTACTTC,CASSRYREVGEQYF
TRBJ2-3,NA,NA,TRBV9,TGTGCCAGCAGCGTCACGGACAGAAGCACAGATACGCAGTATTTT,CASSVTDRSTDTQYF